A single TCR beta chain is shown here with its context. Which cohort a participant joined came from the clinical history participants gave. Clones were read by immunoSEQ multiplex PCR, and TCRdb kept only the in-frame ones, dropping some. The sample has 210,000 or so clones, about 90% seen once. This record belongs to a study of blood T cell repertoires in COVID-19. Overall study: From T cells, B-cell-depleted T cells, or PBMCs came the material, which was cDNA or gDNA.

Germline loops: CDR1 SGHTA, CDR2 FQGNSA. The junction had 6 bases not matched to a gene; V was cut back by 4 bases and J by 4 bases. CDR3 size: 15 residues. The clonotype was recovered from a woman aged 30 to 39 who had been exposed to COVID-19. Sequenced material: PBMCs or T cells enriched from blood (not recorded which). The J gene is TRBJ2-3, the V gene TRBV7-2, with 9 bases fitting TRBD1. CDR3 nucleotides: TGTGCCAGCAGCTCCGGGACAGGGTATGCAGATACGCAGTATTTT. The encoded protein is CASSSGTGYADTQYF.